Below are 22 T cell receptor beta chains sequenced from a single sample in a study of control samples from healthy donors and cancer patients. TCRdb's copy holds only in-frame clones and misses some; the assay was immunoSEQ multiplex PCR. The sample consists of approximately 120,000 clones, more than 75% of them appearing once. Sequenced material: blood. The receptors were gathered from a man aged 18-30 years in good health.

CDR3 amino acids: CASSLSSGPQRAFF. The CDR3 DNA is TGTGCCAGCAGCCTTAGTTCGGGCCCACAAAGGGCTTTCTTT. The V gene is TRBV7-9, the J gene TRBJ1-1, with unresolved D. Looked up from germline, CDR1 is SEHNR and CDR2 is FQNEAQ (reference sequence). V lost 5 bases to trimming and J lost 11 bases, with 21 bases between them. There are 14 residues in the CDR3.

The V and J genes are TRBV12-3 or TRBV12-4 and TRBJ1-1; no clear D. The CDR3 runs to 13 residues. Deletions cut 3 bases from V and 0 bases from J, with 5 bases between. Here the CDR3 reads CASSLDLNTEAFF. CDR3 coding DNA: TGTGCCAGCAGTTTGGACCTGAACACTGAAGCTTTCTTT.

The CDR3 DNA sequence: TGTGCCAGCGTTCTAAGCGGGAGAAATACGCAGTATTTT. Translated, it gives CASVLSGRNTQYF. This chain uses TRBV7-8 with TRBJ2-3; TRBD2 aligns across 8 bases. J was trimmed by 7 bases and V by 8 bases; bases with no gene match: 8. CDR1 and CDR2 (germline): SGHVS, FQNEAQ. The CDR3 covers 13 residues.

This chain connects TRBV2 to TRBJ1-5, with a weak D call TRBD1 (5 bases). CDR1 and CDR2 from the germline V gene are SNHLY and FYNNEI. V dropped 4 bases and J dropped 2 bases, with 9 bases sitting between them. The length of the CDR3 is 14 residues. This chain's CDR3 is CASSVTGGNQPQHF. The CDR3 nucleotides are TGTGCCAGCAGTGTCACAGGTGGCAATCAGCCCCAGCATTTT.

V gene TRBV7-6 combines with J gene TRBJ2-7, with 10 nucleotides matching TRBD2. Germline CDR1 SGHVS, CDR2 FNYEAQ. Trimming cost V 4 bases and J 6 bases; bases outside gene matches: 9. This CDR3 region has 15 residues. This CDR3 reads CASSSKLAGSREQYF. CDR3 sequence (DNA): TGTGCCAGCAGCTCGAAACTAGCGGGGAGCCGCGAGCAGTACTTC.

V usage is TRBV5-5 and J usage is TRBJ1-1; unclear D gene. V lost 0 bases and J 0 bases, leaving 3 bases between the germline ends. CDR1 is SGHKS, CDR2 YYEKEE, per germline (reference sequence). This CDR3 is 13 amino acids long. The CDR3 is CASSLGVNTEAFF. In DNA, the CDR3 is TGTGCCAGCAGCTTGGGCGTGAACACTGAAGCTTTCTTT.

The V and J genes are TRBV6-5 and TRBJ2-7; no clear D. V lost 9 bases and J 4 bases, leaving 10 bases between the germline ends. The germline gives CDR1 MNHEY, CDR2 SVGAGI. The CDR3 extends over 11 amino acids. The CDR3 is CASKKEYEQYF. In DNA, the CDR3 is TGTGCCAGTAAAAAAGAGTACGAGCAGTACTTC.

The CDR3 nucleotides are TGTGCCAGCACCACAGGACTAGCGGGAGTGACTGAGCAGTTCTTC. It translates to CASTTGLAGVTEQFF. This chain uses TRBV9 with TRBJ2-1; 13 bases align to TRBD2. The CDR3 spans 15 residues. The V gene's germline CDR1 is SGDLS and CDR2 YYNGEE. V lost 6 bases to trimming and J lost 9 bases; unmatched junction nucleotides: 9. The whole variable domain, filled in from reference TRBV9 and TRBJ2-1, reads DSGVTQTPKHLITATGQRVTLRCSPRSGDLSVYWYQQSLDQGLQFLIQYYNGEERAKGNILERFSAQQFPDLHSELNLSSLELGDSALYFCASTTGLAGVTEQFFGPGTRLTVL.

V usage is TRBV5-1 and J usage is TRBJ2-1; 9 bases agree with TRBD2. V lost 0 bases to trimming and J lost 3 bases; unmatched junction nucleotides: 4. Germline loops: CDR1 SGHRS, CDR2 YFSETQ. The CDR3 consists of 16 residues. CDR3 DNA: TGCGCCAGCAGCTTGGAAGCGGGAGGACTCTACAATGAGCAGTTCTTC. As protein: CASSLEAGGLYNEQFF.

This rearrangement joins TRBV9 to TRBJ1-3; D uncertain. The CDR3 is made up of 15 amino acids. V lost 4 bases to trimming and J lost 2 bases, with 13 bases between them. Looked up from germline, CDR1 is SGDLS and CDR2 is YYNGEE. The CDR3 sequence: CASSPLNLAGNTIYF. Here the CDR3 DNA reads TGTGCCAGCAGCCCCCTTAACTTAGCTGGAAACACCATATATTTT.

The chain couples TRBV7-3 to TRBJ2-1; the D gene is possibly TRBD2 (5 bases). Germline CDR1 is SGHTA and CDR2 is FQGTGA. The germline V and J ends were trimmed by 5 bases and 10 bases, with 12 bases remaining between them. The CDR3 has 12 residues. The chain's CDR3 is CASSPDRGEQFF. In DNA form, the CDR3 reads TGTGCCAGCAGCCCAGACCGGGGAGAGCAGTTCTTC.

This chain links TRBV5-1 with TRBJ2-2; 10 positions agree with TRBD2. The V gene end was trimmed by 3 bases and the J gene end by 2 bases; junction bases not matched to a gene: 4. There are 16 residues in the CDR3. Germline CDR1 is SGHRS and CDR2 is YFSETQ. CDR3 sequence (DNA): TGCGCCAGCAGCTCTATAGCGGGAGGAAACACCGGGGAGCTGTTTTTT. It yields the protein CASSSIAGGNTGELFF.

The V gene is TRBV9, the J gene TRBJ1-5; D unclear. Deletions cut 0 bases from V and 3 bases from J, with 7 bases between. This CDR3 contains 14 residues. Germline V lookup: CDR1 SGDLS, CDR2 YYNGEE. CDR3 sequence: CASSVGAYNQPQHF. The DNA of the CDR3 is TGTGCCAGCAGCGTAGGAGCTTACAATCAGCCCCAGCATTTT.

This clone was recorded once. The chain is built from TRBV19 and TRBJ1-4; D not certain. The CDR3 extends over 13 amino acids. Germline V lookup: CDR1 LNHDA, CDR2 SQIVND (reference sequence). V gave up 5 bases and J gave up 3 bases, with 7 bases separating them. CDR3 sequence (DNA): TGTGCCAGTAGTCCAGGACCTAATGAAAAACTGTTTTTT. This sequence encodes CASSPGPNEKLFF.

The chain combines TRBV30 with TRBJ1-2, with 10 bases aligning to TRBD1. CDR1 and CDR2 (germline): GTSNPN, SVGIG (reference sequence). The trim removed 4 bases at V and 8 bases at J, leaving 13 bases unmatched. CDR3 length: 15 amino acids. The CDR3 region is CAWTQNPGTGDGYTF. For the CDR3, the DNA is TGTGCCTGGACCCAAAACCCCGGGACAGGGGACGGCTACACCTTC. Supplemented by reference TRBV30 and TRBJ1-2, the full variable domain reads SQTIHQWPATLVQPVGSPLSLECTVEGTSNPNLYWYRQAAGRGLQLLFYSVGIGQISSEVPQNLSASRPQDRQFILSSKKLLLSDSGFYLCAWTQNPGTGDGYTFGSGTRLTVV.

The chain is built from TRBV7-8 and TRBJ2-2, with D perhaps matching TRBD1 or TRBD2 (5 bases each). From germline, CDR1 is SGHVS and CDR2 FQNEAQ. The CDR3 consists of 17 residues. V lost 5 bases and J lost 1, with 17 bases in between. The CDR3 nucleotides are TGTGCCAGCAGCCCGCTAATTGGGACGGTGAACACCGGGGAGCTGTTTTTT. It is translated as CASSPLIGTVNTGELFF.

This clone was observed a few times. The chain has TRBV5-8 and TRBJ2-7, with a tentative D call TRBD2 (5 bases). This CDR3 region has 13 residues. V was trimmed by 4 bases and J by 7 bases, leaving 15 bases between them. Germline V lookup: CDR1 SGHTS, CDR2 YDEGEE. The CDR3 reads CASSPRGNWEQYF. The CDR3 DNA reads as TGTGCCAGCAGCCCACGGGGAAATTGGGAGCAGTACTTC.

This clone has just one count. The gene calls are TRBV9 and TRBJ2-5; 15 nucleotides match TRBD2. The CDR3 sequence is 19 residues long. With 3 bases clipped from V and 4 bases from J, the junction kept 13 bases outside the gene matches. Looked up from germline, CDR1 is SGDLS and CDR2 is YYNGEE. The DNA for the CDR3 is TGTGCCAGCAGCGGCTCTGACCGGACTAGCGGGAGGGCCTCAGAGACCCAGTACTTC. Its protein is CASSGSDRTSGRASETQYF.

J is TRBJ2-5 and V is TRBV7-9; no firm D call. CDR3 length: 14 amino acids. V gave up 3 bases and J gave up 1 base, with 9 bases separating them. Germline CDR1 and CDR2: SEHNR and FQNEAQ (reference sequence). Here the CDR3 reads CASSFLTPQETQYF. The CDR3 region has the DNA TGTGCCAGCAGCTTCCTTACACCCCAAGAGACCCAGTACTTC.

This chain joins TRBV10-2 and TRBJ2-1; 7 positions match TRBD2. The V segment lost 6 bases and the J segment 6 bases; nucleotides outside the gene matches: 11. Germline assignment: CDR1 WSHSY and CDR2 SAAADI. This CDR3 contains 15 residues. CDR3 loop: CASRPGLDPTNEQFF. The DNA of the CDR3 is TGCGCCAGCAGGCCCGGACTAGATCCTACCAATGAGCAGTTCTTC.

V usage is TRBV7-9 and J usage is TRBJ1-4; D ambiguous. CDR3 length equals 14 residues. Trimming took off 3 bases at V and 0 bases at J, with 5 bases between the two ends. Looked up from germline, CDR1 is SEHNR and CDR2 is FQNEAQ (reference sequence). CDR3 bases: TGTGCCAGCAGCTTGGGTACAACTAATGAAAAACTGTTTTTT. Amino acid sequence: CASSLGTTNEKLFF.

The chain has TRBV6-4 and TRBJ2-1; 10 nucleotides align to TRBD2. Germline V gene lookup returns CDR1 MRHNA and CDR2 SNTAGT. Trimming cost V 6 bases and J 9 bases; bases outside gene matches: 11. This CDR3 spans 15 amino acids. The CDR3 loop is CASSPIAGGHSEQFF. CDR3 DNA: TGTGCCAGCAGCCCGATAGCGGGAGGACATTCTGAGCAGTTCTTC.